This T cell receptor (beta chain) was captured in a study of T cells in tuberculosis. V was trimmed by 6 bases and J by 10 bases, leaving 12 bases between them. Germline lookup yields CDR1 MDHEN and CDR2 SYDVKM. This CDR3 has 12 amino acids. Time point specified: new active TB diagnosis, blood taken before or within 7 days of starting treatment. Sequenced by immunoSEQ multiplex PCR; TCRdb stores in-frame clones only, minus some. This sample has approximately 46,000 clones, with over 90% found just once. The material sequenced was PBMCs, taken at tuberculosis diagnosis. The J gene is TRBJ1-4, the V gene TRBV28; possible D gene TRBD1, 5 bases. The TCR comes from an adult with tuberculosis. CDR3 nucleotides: TGTGCCAGCAGGAAGGGGTGGGGAAAACTGTTTTTT. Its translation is CASRKGWGKLFF.